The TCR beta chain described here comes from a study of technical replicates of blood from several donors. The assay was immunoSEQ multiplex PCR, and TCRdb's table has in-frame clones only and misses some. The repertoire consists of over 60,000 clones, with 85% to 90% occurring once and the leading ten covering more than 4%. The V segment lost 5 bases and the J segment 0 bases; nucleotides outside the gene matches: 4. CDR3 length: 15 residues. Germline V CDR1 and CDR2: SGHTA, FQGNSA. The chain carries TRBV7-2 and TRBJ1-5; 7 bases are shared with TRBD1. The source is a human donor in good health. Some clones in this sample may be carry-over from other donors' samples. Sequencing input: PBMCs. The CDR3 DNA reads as TGTGCCAGCAGCCTGACAGGGAATAGCAATCAGCCCCAGCATTTT. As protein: CASSLTGNSNQPQHF.